Listed below are T cell receptor beta chains from one sample, sequenced in a study of identical twins. Each CDR3 protein gets one entry after TCRdb re-called the 5' RACE reads with MiXCR. The sample has hundreds of thousands of distinct CDR3 sequences, roughly 20% seen once. The same specimen was also included in a second study, on T cells expressing NK-cell markers.

The sample taken for sequencing was PBMCs. These receptors originate from a woman aged 18-29 years in good health. Each CDR3 is given with its conserved first and last residue. The D gene is left open where the match is weak. Not every row has a clone size; where given, it reads once, few, many or a size class.

CDR3 protein: CATSRPGQRINF; CDR3 DNA: TGTGCCACCAGCAGACCGGGACAGAGAATAAACTTC; J gene: TRBJ2-7; D gene: TRBD1; V gene: TRBV15; clone size: .
CDR3 protein: CASSPLPRRAGDTYEQYF; CDR3 DNA: TGTGCCAGCAGCCCCCTCCCAAGACGAGCGGGAGATACCTACGAGCAGTACTTC; J gene: TRBJ2-7; D gene: TRBD2; V gene: TRBV6-2/TRBV6-3; clone size: .
CDR3 protein: CASSLVDRGEQFF; CDR3 DNA: TGTGCCAGCTCATTGGTGGACAGGGGTGAGCAGTTCTTC; J gene: TRBJ2-1; D gene: TRBD1; V gene: TRBV18; clone size: few
CDR3 protein: CASSSEGQYNYEQYF; CDR3 DNA: TGTGCCAGCAGCTCCGAAGGACAGTACAACTACGAGCAGTACTTC; J gene: TRBJ2-7; D gene: .; V gene: TRBV7-9; clone size: .
CDR3 protein: CAISESQNYGYTF; CDR3 DNA: TGTGCCATCAGTGAGTCTCAGAACTATGGCTACACCTTC; J gene: TRBJ1-2; D gene: .; V gene: TRBV10-3; clone size: many
CDR3 protein: CASSQSRQSSYEQYF; CDR3 DNA: TGCGCCAGCAGTCAATCCCGACAAAGCTCCTACGAGCAGTACTTC; J gene: TRBJ2-7; D gene: .; V gene: TRBV23-1; clone size: .
CDR3 protein: CASLSGANVLTF; CDR3 DNA: TGTGCCAGCCTCTCTGGGGCCAACGTCCTGACTTTC; J gene: TRBJ2-6; D gene: .; V gene: TRBV2; clone size: .
CDR3 protein: CASSLGTDPTDTQYF; CDR3 DNA: TGCGCCAGCAGCCTGGGGACAGACCCCACAGATACGCAGTATTTT; J gene: TRBJ2-3; D gene: TRBD1; V gene: TRBV4-1; clone size: few
CDR3 protein: CSATPHDYGYTF; CDR3 DNA: TGCAGTGCAACCCCCCATGACTATGGCTACACCTTC; J gene: TRBJ1-2; D gene: .; V gene: TRBV20-1; clone size: many
CDR3 protein: CASSRGLAEHYEQYF; CDR3 DNA: TGTGCCAGCAGCCGGGGACTAGCGGAACACTACGAGCAGTACTTC; J gene: TRBJ2-7; D gene: TRBD2; V gene: TRBV3-1; clone size: .
CDR3 protein: CASSWTSLGSYNEQFF; CDR3 DNA: TGTGCCAGCAGCTGGACTAGTCTCGGATCCTACAATGAGCAGTTCTTC; J gene: TRBJ2-1; D gene: TRBD2; V gene: TRBV5-5; clone size: .
CDR3 protein: CAWSLLGQRDQPQHF; CDR3 DNA: TGTGCCTGGAGTCTTCTGGGACAGCGAGATCAGCCCCAGCATTTT; J gene: TRBJ1-5; D gene: TRBD1; V gene: TRBV30; clone size: few
CDR3 protein: CASSPYGGGLLGEQFF; CDR3 DNA: TGTGCCAGCAGCCCCTATGGGGGAGGGCTTCTTGGGGAGCAGTTCTTC; J gene: TRBJ2-1; D gene: TRBD2; V gene: TRBV11-2; clone size: .
CDR3 protein: CATSREGVDYEQYF; CDR3 DNA: TGTGCCACCAGCAGAGAGGGAGTGGACTACGAGCAGTACTTC; J gene: TRBJ2-7; D gene: .; V gene: TRBV15; clone size: few
CDR3 protein: CASSPGHTPYNEQFF; CDR3 DNA: TGCGCCAGCAGCCCGGGACACACTCCTTACAATGAGCAGTTCTTC; J gene: TRBJ2-1; D gene: .; V gene: TRBV4-3; clone size: .
CDR3 protein: CATSRDRGGLETQYF; CDR3 DNA: TGTGCCACCAGCAGGGACAGGGGAGGCCTTGAGACCCAGTACTTC; J gene: TRBJ2-5; D gene: TRBD1; V gene: TRBV15; clone size: few
CDR3 protein: CASSRGLSKEKLFF; CDR3 DNA: TGTGCCAGCAGTCGGGGCTTGTCCAAGGAAAAACTGTTTTTT; J gene: TRBJ1-4; D gene: .; V gene: TRBV5-6; clone size: many
CDR3 protein: CAISDGGTSTDTQCF; CDR3 DNA: TGTGCCATCAGTGACGGGGGCACTAGCACAGATACGCAGTGTTTT; J gene: TRBJ2-3; D gene: .; V gene: TRBV10-3; clone size: once
CDR3 protein: CASSRDSYSSYNEQFF; CDR3 DNA: TGCGCCAGCAGCCGGGACAGTTATAGCTCCTACAATGAGCAGTTCTTC; J gene: TRBJ2-1; D gene: TRBD1; V gene: TRBV5-1; clone size: few
CDR3 protein: CSVKGQGSSYEQYF; CDR3 DNA: TGCAGCGTTAAGGGACAGGGCAGCTCCTACGAGCAGTACTTC; J gene: TRBJ2-7; D gene: TRBD1; V gene: TRBV29-1; clone size: .
CDR3 protein: CASWGIYGYTF; CDR3 DNA: TGTGCCAGCTGGGGGATCTATGGCTACACCTTC; J gene: TRBJ1-2; D gene: .; V gene: TRBV6-1; clone size: .
CDR3 protein: CASSAGQGVNTEAFF; CDR3 DNA: TGTGCCAGCAGTGCTGGTCAGGGGGTGAACACTGAAGCTTTCTTT; J gene: TRBJ1-1; D gene: TRBD1; V gene: TRBV27; clone size: many
CDR3 protein: CASSQEDRGYEQYF; CDR3 DNA: TGTGCCAGCAGCCAAGAGGACAGGGGCTACGAGCAGTACTTC; J gene: TRBJ2-7; D gene: TRBD1; V gene: TRBV4-2; clone size: few
CDR3 protein: CSAKMVEAPSYNEQFF; CDR3 DNA: TGCAGTGCTAAAATGGTGGAGGCCCCCTCCTACAATGAGCAGTTCTTC; J gene: TRBJ2-1; D gene: .; V gene: TRBV20-1; clone size: few
CDR3 protein: CASSPRAGTGETQYF; CDR3 DNA: TGTGCCAGCAGCCCCCGGGCAGGTACGGGAGAGACCCAGTACTTC; J gene: TRBJ2-5; D gene: .; V gene: TRBV7-2; clone size: few
CDR3 protein: CASSVAGGAAYNEQFF; CDR3 DNA: TGTGCCAGCAGCGTAGCAGGAGGTGCGGCCTACAATGAGCAGTTCTTC; J gene: TRBJ2-1; D gene: .; V gene: TRBV9; clone size: few
CDR3 protein: CASTLGFSNQPQHF; CDR3 DNA: TGTGCCAGCACCCTTGGGTTTAGCAATCAGCCCCAGCATTTT; J gene: TRBJ1-5; D gene: .; V gene: TRBV6-1; clone size: few
CDR3 protein: CASSYSSRAGSYEQYF; CDR3 DNA: TGTGCCAGCAGTTACTCGAGTCGGGCAGGGTCCTACGAGCAGTACTTC; J gene: TRBJ2-7; D gene: .; V gene: TRBV6-5; clone size: .
CDR3 protein: CASSEDGTSGYNEQFF; CDR3 DNA: TGTGCCAGCAGTGAAGATGGGACTAGCGGATACAATGAGCAGTTCTTC; J gene: TRBJ2-1; D gene: TRBD2; V gene: TRBV2; clone size: .
CDR3 protein: CASSLPDRGPTEAFF; CDR3 DNA: TGTGCCAGCAGTCTACCGGACAGGGGTCCCACTGAAGCTTTCTTT; J gene: TRBJ1-1; D gene: TRBD1; V gene: TRBV27; clone size: .
CDR3 protein: CASSLLAGVSQSYEQYF; CDR3 DNA: TGTGCCAGCAGCTTACTAGCGGGGGTATCACAGTCCTACGAGCAGTACTTC; J gene: TRBJ2-7; D gene: TRBD2; V gene: TRBV6-5; clone size: .
CDR3 protein: CASTLSSTSYRELFF; CDR3 DNA: TGTGCCAGCACCCTTTCATCAACCTCGTACCGGGAGCTGTTTTTT; J gene: TRBJ2-2; D gene: .; V gene: TRBV7-2; clone size: .
CDR3 protein: CASSLRSSTRPYNEQFF; CDR3 DNA: TGTGCCAGCAGCTTACGATCCTCTACGAGGCCCTACAATGAGCAGTTCTTC; J gene: TRBJ2-1; D gene: .; V gene: TRBV7-9; clone size: .
CDR3 protein: CASSLAIVVQGALTEAFF; CDR3 DNA: TGTGCCAGCAGCTTAGCTATCGTCGTCCAAGGGGCCCTTACTGAAGCTTTCTTT; J gene: TRBJ1-1; D gene: .; V gene: TRBV7-8; clone size: .
CDR3 protein: CAGRRSGAGYQETQYF; CDR3 DNA: TGTGCCGGACGAAGATCCGGGGCAGGGTACCAAGAGACCCAGTACTTC; J gene: TRBJ2-5; D gene: .; V gene: TRBV30; clone size: .
CDR3 protein: CAISESTGGWETQYF; CDR3 DNA: TGTGCCATCAGTGAGTCAACAGGGGGCTGGGAGACCCAGTACTTC; J gene: TRBJ2-5; D gene: TRBD1; V gene: TRBV10-3; clone size: few
CDR3 protein: CASSLKRHLSYEQYF; CDR3 DNA: TGTGCCAGCAGTTTAAAACGGCACCTCTCCTACGAGCAGTACTTC; J gene: TRBJ2-7; D gene: .; V gene: TRBV12-3/TRBV12-4; clone size: many
CDR3 protein: CASAQEGQGGETQYF; CDR3 DNA: TGTGCCAGCGCCCAGGAGGGACAGGGGGGAGAGACCCAGTACTTC; J gene: TRBJ2-5; D gene: TRBD1; V gene: TRBV7-9; clone size: .
CDR3 protein: CSAVQASYNSPLHF; CDR3 DNA: TGCAGTGCAGTACAGGCCTCCTATAATTCACCCCTCCACTTT; J gene: TRBJ1-6; D gene: .; V gene: TRBV20-1; clone size: .
CDR3 protein: CASRARGVGAGYTF; CDR3 DNA: TGTGCCAGCAGGGCTAGAGGGGTTGGGGCTGGCTACACCTTC; J gene: TRBJ1-2; D gene: .; V gene: TRBV12-3/TRBV12-4; clone size: few
CDR3 protein: CASSSSGALNTEAFF; CDR3 DNA: TGTGCCAGCAGTTCCTCAGGAGCCCTGAACACTGAAGCTTTCTTT; J gene: TRBJ1-1; D gene: .; V gene: TRBV6-5; clone size: .
CDR3 protein: CSVESGIGTANTGELFF; CDR3 DNA: TGCAGCGTCGAAAGTGGGATAGGGACGGCGAACACCGGGGAGCTGTTTTTT; J gene: TRBJ2-2; D gene: .; V gene: TRBV29-1; clone size: .
CDR3 protein: CASSQDLIGRQPQHF; CDR3 DNA: TGTGCCAGCAGCCAAGATCTGATAGGGCGTCAGCCCCAGCATTTT; J gene: TRBJ1-5; D gene: .; V gene: TRBV4-2; clone size: .
CDR3 protein: CSASGLLTDTQYF; CDR3 DNA: TGCAGTGCTTCGGGACTCCTGACAGATACGCAGTATTTT; J gene: TRBJ2-3; D gene: .; V gene: TRBV20-1; clone size: few
CDR3 protein: CASRFPGHTLAGEQFF; CDR3 DNA: TGCGCCAGCAGGTTTCCGGGACACACCCTCGCCGGTGAGCAGTTCTTC; J gene: TRBJ2-1; D gene: .; V gene: TRBV5-1; clone size: .
CDR3 protein: CASSPLTGSGHLPPYEQYF; CDR3 DNA: TGTGCCAGCAGTCCTTTGACCGGGTCAGGACATCTTCCGCCCTACGAGCAGTACTTC; J gene: TRBJ2-7; D gene: .; V gene: TRBV12-3/TRBV12-4; clone size: .
CDR3 protein: CASGATGPNYGYTF; CDR3 DNA: TGCGCCAGCGGCGCGACAGGGCCTAACTATGGCTACACCTTC; J gene: TRBJ1-2; D gene: TRBD1; V gene: TRBV5-1; clone size: few
CDR3 protein: CSARDSGRPNNEQFF; CDR3 DNA: TGCAGTGCCAGGGATAGCGGGAGGCCGAACAATGAGCAGTTCTTC; J gene: TRBJ2-1; D gene: TRBD2; V gene: TRBV20-1; clone size: few
CDR3 protein: CASSSSRSQPQHF; CDR3 DNA: TGTGCCAGCAGTTCCTCACGCTCCCAGCCCCAGCATTTT; J gene: TRBJ1-5; D gene: .; V gene: TRBV12-3/TRBV12-4; clone size: many
CDR3 protein: CSASDRSRDRLSYEQYF; CDR3 DNA: TGCAGTGCTAGCGACCGGAGCCGGGACAGGCTCTCCTACGAGCAGTACTTC; J gene: TRBJ2-7; D gene: TRBD1; V gene: TRBV20-1; clone size: few